These T cell receptor beta chains were read from a single sample in a study of cytomegalovirus exposure and HLA in healthy donors. Produced via immunoSEQ multiplex PCR; TCRdb's table is partial and in-frame only. This table has approximately 210,000 clones, about four fifths appearing once. The sequenced material came from PBMCs. These receptor sequences come from a woman aged 45-60 years in good health and CMV-seronegative. The CDR3 runs from the conserved cysteine through the conserved F or W. A D gene is named only where the DNA matches it firmly. A row's size may be missing; if present it is once, few, many or a size class.

abundance | j_gene | v_gene | d_gene | CDR3nt | CDR3aa
- | TRBJ2-7 | TRBV5-1 | TRBD2 | TGCGCCAGCAGCTTGGGGGGTAGCGGGGGGCTCTCAACCTACGAGCAGTACTTC | CASSLGGSGGLSTYEQYF
- | TRBJ2-7 | TRBV27 | - | TGTGCCAGCAGCCCAGACCCCGGCGGCGACGAGCAGTACTTC | CASSPDPGGDEQYF
- | TRBJ1-1 | TRBV18 | - | TGTGCCAGCTCACCACAGGGGGTTGACACTGAAGCTTTCTTT | CASSPQGVDTEAFF
- | TRBJ1-1 | TRBV9 | TRBD1 | TGTGCCAGCAGCGTAGGAGGGGACAGGGGCCTACGTAACACTGAAGCTTTCTTT | CASSVGGDRGLRNTEAFF
- | TRBJ2-5 | TRBV5-1 | - | TGCGCCAGCAGCTTGGGAGGCAGGGTCGGGGAGACCCAGTACTTC | CASSLGGRVGETQYF
few | TRBJ1-1 | TRBV2 | - | TGTGCCAGCAACCCTCAGGACAGCCCGGTGGCTTTCTTT | CASNPQDSPVAFF
- | TRBJ2-6 | TRBV7-9 | - | TGTTCCAGCAGCTTAGCGTGGTCGAGAGACTCTGGGGCCAACGTCCTGACTTTC | CSSSLAWSRDSGANVLTF
- | TRBJ1-1 | TRBV6-5 | - | TGTGCCAGCAGTTTCTCCGGACACAACACTGAAGCTTTCTTT | CASSFSGHNTEAFF
- | TRBJ1-6 | TRBV28 | TRBD1 | TGTGCCAGCCGGGACAGCCTTAATTCACCCCTCCACTTT | CASRDSLNSPLHF
once | TRBJ1-2 | TRBV28 | TRBD1 | TGTGCCAGCAGGCCCGAGGGGACAGGGTTCCATGGCTACACCTTC | CASRPEGTGFHGYTF
- | TRBJ2-1 | TRBV2 | TRBD2 | TGTGCCAGCCTAGGGACTAGCGTACACAATGAGCAGTTCTTC | CASLGTSVHNEQFF
- | TRBJ1-2 | TRBV11-1 | TRBD1 | TGTGCCAGCAGCCACACACCTATGGGACAGGGAAAAGGCTACACCTTC | CASSHTPMGQGKGYTF
- | TRBJ2-7 | TRBV19 | TRBD2 | TGTGCCAGTAGTACCACCCGACTAGCGGGAACCTACGAGCAGTACTTC | CASSTTRLAGTYEQYF
- | TRBJ1-1 | TRBV7-3 | TRBD1 | TGTGCCAGCAGCTCTCAAGGGGACAGGGGGATTTCTGAAGCTTTCTTT | CASSSQGDRGISEAFF
- | TRBJ1-6 | TRBV12-1 | - | TGTGCCGAGAATTCACCCCTCCACTTT | CAENSPLHF
- | TRBJ1-5 | TRBV7-2 | TRBD1 | TGTGCCAGCAGCTTAATTCTCGGACAGGGTGGGGCCAGCAATCAGCCCCAGCATTTT | CASSLILGQGGASNQPQHF
- | TRBJ2-7 | TRBV5-1 | TRBD2 | TGCGCCAGCAGCTCTAGCGGGATTACCTACGAGCAGTACTTC | CASSSSGITYEQYF
- | TRBJ1-5 | TRBV6-5 | TRBD1 | TGTGCCAGCAGTTACTTAGCTGACAGGGGAGATCAGCCCCAGCATTTT | CASSYLADRGDQPQHF
- | TRBJ2-3 | TRBV4-2 | - | TGTGCCAGCAGCCAAGATAGAGATACGCAGTATTTT | CASSQDRDTQYF
- | TRBJ2-4 | TRBV7-9 | TRBD1 | TGTGCCAGCAGCCGGGACAGACTTCTAGCCAAAAACATTCAGTACTTC | CASSRDRLLAKNIQYF
- | TRBJ1-3 | TRBV28 | - | TGTGCCAGCAGTTATAGAGCTGGAAACACCATATATTTT | CASSYRAGNTIYF
- | TRBJ2-5 | TRBV6-6 | TRBD2 | TGTGCCAGCAGTTACTCGGGTGCTAGCGGGCAAGAGACCCAGTACTTC | CASSYSGASGQETQYF
- | TRBJ2-3 | TRBV11-3 | - | TGTGCCAGCAGCTTAGGGGGAGCAGCAGATACGCAGTATTTT | CASSLGGAADTQYF
few | TRBJ1-3 | TRBV5-6 | TRBD1 | TGTGCCAGCAGCTTTCCCCGGGACAGGTCAGCTGGAAACACCATATATTTT | CASSFPRDRSAGNTIYF
- | TRBJ1-2 | TRBV7-2 | - | TGTGCCAGCAGCCCCCGACAGTCGTATGGCTACACCTTC | CASSPRQSYGYTF
- | TRBJ2-2 | TRBV19 | - | TGTGCCAGTAGTACCCCTCCTGGGGGGGGCCTAACCGGGGAGCTGTTTTTT | CASSTPPGGGLTGELFF
- | TRBJ1-5 | TRBV7-8 | - | TGTGCCAGCAGCTTAGCCGCGGGTCAGCCCCAGCATTTT | CASSLAAGQPQHF
- | TRBJ2-7 | TRBV7-3 | - | TGTGCCAGCAGCCCCCCGGGGTCTTACGAGCAGTACTTC | CASSPPGSYEQYF
- | TRBJ1-1 | TRBV28 | - | TGTGCCAGCAGTTTACAGCGTGAAGCTTTCTTT | CASSLQREAFF
- | TRBJ1-2 | TRBV6-5 | - | TGTGCCAGCAGTTACTCGAAAGCGGTAAACTATGGCTACACCTTC | CASSYSKAVNYGYTF
- | TRBJ2-1 | TRBV5-1 | - | TGCGCCAGCAGCTTGGATGCAGGGCGTTCCTACAATGAGCAGTTCTTC | CASSLDAGRSYNEQFF
- | TRBJ2-3 | TRBV6-5 | TRBD1 | TGTGCCAGCAAACAGGACAGGGTACCAGATACGCAGTATTTT | CASKQDRVPDTQYF
once | TRBJ2-2 | TRBV27 | TRBD1 | TGTGCCAGCAGTTGGACAGGGGATAACACCGGGGAGCTGTTTTTT | CASSWTGDNTGELFF
once | TRBJ1-4 | TRBV5-1 | TRBD1 | TGCGCCAGCAGCTTGCAGGGGGCCTGGGGTGAAAAACTGTTTTTT | CASSLQGAWGEKLFF
- | TRBJ2-5 | TRBV7-2 | TRBD2 | TGTGCCAGCAGCTTAGGACGGACTAGCAAAGAGACCCAGTACTTC | CASSLGRTSKETQYF
- | TRBJ2-2 | TRBV9 | TRBD2 | TGTGCCAGCAGTCAAAACAGCGGGACGAACACCGGGGAGCTGTTTTTT | CASSQNSGTNTGELFF
- | TRBJ1-4 | TRBV4-1 | - | TGCGCCAGCAGCCAGCAGGCAGGGGTCGGGGTCGATGAAAAACTGTTTTTT | CASSQQAGVGVDEKLFF
- | TRBJ1-2 | TRBV9 | - | TGTGCCAGCAGCCCTCCCCCAGGGGGCTACACCTTC | CASSPPPGGYTF
- | TRBJ1-4 | TRBV6-6 | - | TGTGCCAGCCTCGAACTATCAACTAATGAAAAACTGTTTTTT | CASLELSTNEKLFF
once | TRBJ2-2 | TRBV5-6 | - | TGTGCCAGCAGCACCGGACAGCGATACACCGGGGAGCTGTTTTTT | CASSTGQRYTGELFF